The next 27 T cell receptor beta chains were all read from a single sample in a study of ipilimumab plus nivolumab after autologous stem cell transplantation. Repertoires were generated with immunoSEQ multiplex PCR, while TCRdb's copy carries only in-frame clones and drops some. The sample has approximately 600 clones, about 79% seen once. The material sequenced was PBMCs, taken in a trial of ipilimumab plus nivolumab as post-transplant consolidation. Every receptor here comes from a male donor with diffuse large B-cell lymphoma.

This chain uses TRBV6-5 with TRBJ1-5; a weak D match, TRBD1 (5 bases). The V gene's germline CDR1 is MNHEY and CDR2 SVGAGI. The V gene lost 4 bases and the J gene lost 0 bases, with 10 bases spanning the gap. CDR3 length: 15 residues. CDR3: CASSSRVYSNQPQHF. The CDR3 nucleotides read TGTGCCAGCAGTTCCAGGGTGTATAGCAATCAGCCCCAGCATTTT.

V usage is TRBV29-1 and J usage is TRBJ1-2, with D tentatively TRBD1 (5 bases). This CDR3 is 16 amino acids long. Germline CDR1 is SQVTM and CDR2 is ANQGSEA. V lost 1 base and J lost 2, with 17 bases in between. The CDR3 bases are TGCAGCGTTGAAGGGGGGGAACAGGATGGGAACTATGGCTACACCTTC. The encoded protein is CSVEGGEQDGNYGYTF.

The chain links TRBV28 to TRBJ1-6; D not resolved. The V gene lost 3 bases and the J gene lost 0 bases, with 6 bases spanning the gap. Germline lookup yields CDR1 MDHEN and CDR2 SYDVKM. The CDR3 runs 15 residues. The CDR3 bases are TGTGCCAGCAGTTTTTCAATCTCCTATAATTCACCCCTCCACTTT. Encoded protein: CASSFSISYNSPLHF. Based on the CDR3 plus reference TRBV28 and TRBJ1-6, the full variable domain is DVKVTQSSRYLVKRTGEKVFLECVQDMDHENMFWYRQDPGLGLRLIYFSYDVKMKEKGDIPEGYSVSREKKERFSLILESASTNQTSMYLCASSFSISYNSPLHFGNGTRLTVT.

This chain joins TRBV5-6 and TRBJ2-5, with D hard to call. Germline V gives CDR1 SGHDT, CDR2 YYEEEE. The ends were cut back, 1 base at V and 4 bases at J, with 11 bases in the middle. CDR3 length: 14 amino acids. CDR3 nucleotides: TGTGCCAGCAGCTTGTTGTCGCCCTTAGAGACCCAGTACTTC. Residues: CASSLLSPLETQYF.

The chain has TRBV14 and TRBJ2-5; the match to TRBD2 covers 15 bases. The CDR3 loop spans 15 amino acids. Germline CDR1 and CDR2: SGHDN and FVKESK. V dropped 4 bases and J dropped 5; count of bases not matched to a gene: 2. The CDR3 DNA sequence: TGTGCCAGCAGCCCCGGGACTAGCGGGGGGGAGACCCAGTACTTC. It encodes CASSPGTSGGETQYF.

The chain recombines TRBV28 with TRBJ2-3, with D possibly TRBD2 on 5 matching bases. CDR1 is MDHEN, CDR2 SYDVKM, per germline. The CDR3 totals 15 residues. V lost 5 bases and J 0 bases, leaving 12 bases between the germline ends. CDR3 loop: CASSPPPGSTDTQYF. The CDR3 DNA reads as TGTGCCAGCAGTCCACCCCCGGGAAGCACAGATACGCAGTATTTT.

The chain has TRBV6-1 and TRBJ1-5; D is unresolved. The CDR3 runs 12 residues. Germline V gene data show CDR1 as MNHNS and CDR2 as SASEGT. The V end lost 6 bases, the J end lost 4 bases, and 7 bases lay between the germline ends. CDR3: CASSLGNQPQHF. Written as DNA, the CDR3 is TGTGCCAGCAGCCTGGGGAATCAGCCCCAGCATTTT.

This sequence joins TRBV28 and TRBJ2-5; 8 positions agree with TRBD1. The better agreement between TRBJ2-7 and the DNA end casts doubt on the J call. Germline V gene sequence: CDR1 MDHEN, CDR2 SYDVKM. CDR3 length equals 15 residues. The DNA of the CDR3 is TGTGCCAGCAGTGTTAGGGGACAGGCGGCCTACGAGCAGTACTTC. It yields the protein CASSVRGQAAYEQYF.

This clone is large. V usage is TRBV13 and J usage is TRBJ1-6, with a tentative D call TRBD1 (5 bases). V was shortened by 5 bases and J by 8 bases, with 13 bases between the two germline ends. Germline CDR1 PRHDT, CDR2 FYEKMQ (reference sequence). The CDR3 sequence is 14 residues long. CDR3 protein: CASSPGGAYSPLHF. In DNA, the CDR3 is TGTGCCAGCAGCCCCGGCGGGGCTTATTCACCCCTCCACTTT.

The gene calls are TRBV5-1 and TRBJ2-3; 10 bases are a match to TRBD1. After removal of 4 bases from V and 4 bases from J, the junction contained 9 bases not matched to a gene. The CDR3 extends over 16 amino acids. The germline V gene encodes CDR1 SGHRS and CDR2 YFSETQ. CDR3 DNA sequence: TGCGCCAGCAGCCCCGGGACAGGGGTTATTTCAGATACGCAGTATTTT. Translating it yields CASSPGTGVISDTQYF.

By sample fraction, this clone is large. V is TRBV2 and J is TRBJ1-1; D is ambiguous. The CDR3 extends over 13 amino acids. Trimming pared 8 bases from V and 11 bases from J, leaving 21 bases between. Germline V lookup: CDR1 SNHLY, CDR2 FYNNEI. CDR3 residues: CASLATNLGSAFF. DNA of the CDR3: TGTGCCAGCCTAGCGACCAACCTAGGTTCTGCTTTCTTT.

The chain's CDR3 is CASSLGSYNSPLHF. In nucleotides, the CDR3 is TGTGCCAGCAGCTTAGGGTCTTATAATTCACCCCTCCACTTT. The chain is built from TRBV21-1 and TRBJ1-6. TRBV21-1 is labeled a pseudogene. This CDR3 spans 14 amino acids.

In this sample, this clone turned up once. V usage is TRBV5-4 and J usage is TRBJ1-6; D gene uncertain. CDR3 size: 15 residues. CDR1 and CDR2 (germline): SGHNT, YYREEE (reference sequence). V was cut by 3 bases and J by 5 bases, with 12 bases left in between. The CDR3 bases are TGTGCCAGCAGCTACATGGGTTTGGATAATTCACCCCTCCACTTT. Translation gives CASSYMGLDNSPLHF.

This clone is large (0.1 to 1%) in the sample. The chain carries TRBV5-4 and TRBJ2-7; no clear D. V lost 3 bases, J lost 5 bases, and 9 bases lay in between. The length of the CDR3 is 12 residues. Germline-derived CDR1 and CDR2 are SGHNT and YYREEE (reference sequence). As DNA, the CDR3 is TGTGCCAGCAGCTCCACCGGGCACGAGCAGTACTTC. Translated: CASSSTGHEQYF.

The V and J genes are TRBV19 and TRBJ2-7; 9 nucleotides agree with TRBD1. Losses at the gene ends were 1 base for V and 3 bases for J; bases not matched to a gene: 4. CDR1 LNHDA and CDR2 SQIVND come from the germline V gene (reference sequence). CDR3 length: 15 amino acids. This CDR3 is CASSIAGTGNYEQYF. CDR3 DNA sequence: TGTGCCAGTAGTATAGCCGGGACAGGGAACTACGAGCAGTACTTC.

This chain joins TRBV21-1 and TRBJ1-5. TRBV21-1 counts as a pseudogene. The CDR3 length is 16 residues. This CDR3 is CASREFVHWHHQPQHF. CDR3 DNA: TGTGCCAGCAGAGAGTTTGTACATTGGCATCATCAGCCCCAGCATTTT.

This chain links TRBV5-3 with TRBJ1-5, with unresolved D. TRBV5-3 is an ORF, with its function uncertain. V was shortened by 7 bases and J by 4 bases, with 3 bases between the two germline ends. This CDR3 is built from 10 residues. The CDR3 spells CARANQPQHF. CDR3 DNA: TGTGCCAGAGCTAATCAGCCCCAGCATTTT.

The gene calls are TRBV7-6 and TRBJ1-1; D is perhaps TRBD1 (6 bases). Germline loops: CDR1 SGHVS, CDR2 FNYEAQ. V lost 4 bases, J lost 8 bases, and 14 bases lay in between. The CDR3 extends over 13 amino acids. DNA for the CDR3: TGTGCCAGCAGCTCCCAAAGGGGGGACGAAGCTTTCTTT. Translated, it gives CASSSQRGDEAFF. Variable domain in full (rest from reference TRBV7-6 and TRBJ1-1): GAGVSQSPRYKVTKRGQDVALRCDPISGHVSLYWYRQALGQGPEFLTYFNYEAQQDKSGLPNDRFSAERPEGSISTLTIQRTEQRDSAMYRCASSSQRGDEAFFGQGTRLTVV.

The chain carries TRBV5-1 and TRBJ2-5; unclear D gene. V was shortened by 4 bases and J by 12 bases, with 19 bases between the two germline ends. CDR1 is SGHRS and CDR2 is YFSETQ in the germline V gene. The CDR3 is 13 amino acids. The chain's CDR3 is CASSITGSLPKYF. The CDR3 nucleotides read TGCGCCAGCAGCATAACCGGGTCCCTCCCAAAGTACTTC.

The rearrangement uses TRBV13 and TRBJ1-4, with D tentatively TRBD1 (5 bases). Germline CDR1 reads PRHDT; CDR2 reads FYEKMQ (reference sequence). V was shortened by 4 bases and J by 5 bases, with 14 bases between the two germline ends. The CDR3 is 15 residues long. The CDR3 loop is CASSSSPGPNEKLFF. The CDR3 coding sequence is TGTGCCAGCAGCTCGTCTCCGGGGCCAAATGAAAAACTGTTTTTT. The full variable domain, its missing parts supplied by reference TRBV13 and TRBJ1-4, is AAGVIQSPRHLIKEKRETATLKCYPIPRHDTVYWYQQGPGQDPQFLISFYEKMQSDKGSIPDRFSAQQFSDYHSELNMSSLELGDSALYFCASSSSPGPNEKLFFGSGTQLSVL.

The genes are TRBV27 and TRBJ2-3; the match to TRBD1 covers 9 bases. The CDR3 covers 15 residues. J lost 2 bases, V lost 9 bases, and 9 bases had no gene match. Germline lookup yields CDR1 MNHEY and CDR2 SMNVEV (reference sequence). The CDR3 DNA reads TGTGCCAGTCAAAAGACAGGGGGGATCACAGATACGCAGTATTTT. This encodes CASQKTGGITDTQYF.

As concerns this clone: At one end the junction does not follow the germline gene, possibly because of a read error. J is TRBJ1-6 and V is TRBV7-7, with D unclear. The CDR3 has 14 amino acids. Germline-derived CDR1 and CDR2 are SSHAT and FNYEAQ (reference sequence). The CDR3 spells CASSVDNSGSPLHF. DNA for the CDR3: TGTGCTAGCAGCGTAGACAATTCTGGGTCACCCCTCCACTTT.

By sample fraction, this clone is large. V is TRBV28 and J is TRBJ2-7, with 8 bases identical to TRBD2. The CDR3 has 16 amino acids. Trimming cost V 3 bases and J 2 bases; bases outside gene matches: 9. The germline gives CDR1 MDHEN, CDR2 SYDVKM. The CDR3 spells CASSLFRAGGPYEQYF. In DNA, the CDR3 is TGTGCCAGCAGTTTGTTTAGGGCGGGGGGCCCCTACGAGCAGTACTTC.

The rearrangement links TRBV28 to TRBJ2-7; 10 bases are a match to TRBD1. Germline V gives CDR1 MDHEN, CDR2 SYDVKM. The J segment lost 4 bases and the V segment lost 7 bases, leaving 10 bases of the junction unmatched. This CDR3 is 15 amino acids long. CDR3 DNA: TGTGCCAGCACGAACCGGCCGGGACAGGGGTACGAGCAGTACTTC. Amino acid sequence: CASTNRPGQGYEQYF.

This clone was seen a handful of times. This chain joins TRBV2 and TRBJ1-1; D is uncertain. Germline V gives CDR1 SNHLY, CDR2 FYNNEI. The germline V and J ends were trimmed by 7 bases and 6 bases, with 12 bases remaining between them. The CDR3 has 12 amino acids. As DNA, the CDR3 is TGTGCCAGCATTGAGGGAAGGGCTGAAGCTTTCTTT. Protein sequence: CASIEGRAEAFF.

The V and J genes are TRBV5-1 and TRBJ2-5; TRBD1 aligns across 8 bases. This CDR3 comprises 15 residues. The junction had 8 bases not matched to a gene; V was cut back by 0 bases and J by 7 bases. CDR1 SGHRS and CDR2 YFSETQ come from the germline V gene. Here the CDR3 reads CASSLATGASGTQYF. DNA of the CDR3: TGCGCCAGCAGCTTGGCGACAGGGGCGTCAGGGACCCAGTACTTC.

Only one count was recorded for this clone. One end of the junction is discordant with germline, which a read error may explain. In the same sample, other DNA sequences code for this CDR3. The chain employs TRBV28 and TRBJ1-4; TRBD1 is a possible D gene (5 bases). The CDR3 runs 16 residues. The germline V gene has CDR1 MDHEN and CDR2 SYDVKM. This CDR3 is CASSSATGTGNEKLFF. The CDR3 bases are TGTGCCAGTAGTTCAGCGACCGGGACCGGTAATGAAAAACTGTTTTTT. Full variable domain (outside the CDR3, taken from reference TRBV28 and TRBJ1-4): DVKVTQSSRYLVKRTGEKVFLECVQDMDHENMFWYRQDPGLGLRLIYFSYDVKMKEKGDIPEGYSVSREKKERFSLILESASTNQTSMYLCASSSATGTGNEKLFFGSGTQLSVL.